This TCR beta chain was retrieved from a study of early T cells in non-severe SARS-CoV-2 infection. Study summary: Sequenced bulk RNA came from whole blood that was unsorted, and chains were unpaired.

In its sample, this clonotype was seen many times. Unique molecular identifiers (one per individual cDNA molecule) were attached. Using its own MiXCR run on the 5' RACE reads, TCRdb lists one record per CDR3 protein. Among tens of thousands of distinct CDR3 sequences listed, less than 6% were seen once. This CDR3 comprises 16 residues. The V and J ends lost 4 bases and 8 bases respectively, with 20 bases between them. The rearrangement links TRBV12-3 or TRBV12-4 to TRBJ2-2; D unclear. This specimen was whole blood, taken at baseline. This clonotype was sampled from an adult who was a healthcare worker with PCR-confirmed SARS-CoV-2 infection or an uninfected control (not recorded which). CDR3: CASSSRTPERLGELFF. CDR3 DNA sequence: TGTGCCAGCAGTTCAAGGACGCCCGAGAGGTTAGGGGAGCTGTTTTTT.